These 9 T cell receptor beta chains came from one sample sequenced in a study of blood T cell repertoires in COVID-19. Assay: immunoSEQ multiplex PCR; the TCRdb copy retains only in-frame clones and omits some. The profile shows some 50,000 clones, 68% of them singletons. Specimen: peripheral blood. Receptors originate from a woman between 65 and 79 years old with acute or convalescent COVID-19.

The V gene is TRBV11-2, the J gene TRBJ2-3, with TRBD1 as a possible D gene (6 bases). The ends were cut back, 8 bases at V and 6 bases at J, with 12 bases in the middle. The CDR3 length is 12 residues. The germline gives CDR1 SGHAT, CDR2 FQNNGV. CDR3 in DNA: TGTGCCAGCGCAGGGGTCAGGGATACGCAGTATTTT. Translating gives CASAGVRDTQYF.

The rearrangement joins TRBV4-1 to TRBJ2-1; TRBD1 matches at 8 bases. Trimming cost V 1 base and J 7 bases; bases outside gene matches: 9. CDR1 is MGHRA and CDR2 is YSYEKL in the germline V gene. The CDR3 loop spans 16 amino acids. The chain's CDR3 is CASSQVSQGVGNEQFF. CDR3 nucleotide sequence: TGCGCCAGCAGCCAAGTGTCACAGGGGGTGGGAAATGAGCAGTTCTTC.

In DNA form, the CDR3 reads TGTGCCAGCAGTGTATTAGAAGAGACAGGGCTGGAAGAGACCCAGTACTTC. Its translation: CASSVLEETGLEETQYF. The chain recombines TRBV2 with TRBJ2-5; 7 positions agree with TRBD1. CDR3 length: 17 residues. CDR1 is SNHLY and CDR2 is FYNNEI in the germline V gene. The ends lost 4 bases at V and 3 bases at J; junction bases unmatched: 14.

The chain is built from TRBV2 and TRBJ2-6; weak D call: TRBD2 (6 bases). This CDR3 spans 16 amino acids. CDR1 SNHLY and CDR2 FYNNEI come from the germline V gene. V was pared by 2 bases and J by 2 bases, with 10 bases between. As DNA, the CDR3 is TGTGCCAGCAGTGAATCCGGGGGTACTGGGGCCAACGTCCTGACTTTC. Its protein product is CASSESGGTGANVLTF.

The chain uses TRBV18 and TRBJ1-1, with TRBD1 identical over 8 bases. V dropped 3 bases and J dropped 6; count of bases not matched to a gene: 3. Germline loops: CDR1 KGHSH, CDR2 LQKENI. This CDR3 spans 13 amino acids. CDR3 residues: CASSPDRVAEAFF. The CDR3 DNA sequence: TGTGCCAGCTCACCGGACAGGGTCGCTGAAGCTTTCTTT.

The gene calls are TRBV6-6 and TRBJ2-3; TRBD2 aligns across 8 bases. Trimming at V came to 6 bases and at J to 0 bases, leaving 8 bases not matched to a gene. Germline lookup yields CDR1 MNHNY and CDR2 SVGAGI (reference sequence). The CDR3 is 16 residues long. The CDR3 spells CASSGDSSGSTDTQYF. The CDR3 DNA reads TGTGCCAGCAGCGGGGATTCTAGCGGGAGCACAGATACGCAGTATTTT.

The V call is TRBV27, the J call TRBJ1-2; the match to TRBD1 covers 9 bases. CDR3 size: 14 residues. Per the germline V gene, CDR1 is MNHEY and CDR2 is SMNVEV (reference sequence). Losses at the gene ends were 0 bases for V and 8 bases for J; bases not matched to a gene: 4. The CDR3, as DNA: TGTGCCAGCAGTTTATCGTGGGACAGGGTCGGCTACACCTTC. Translated, it gives CASSLSWDRVGYTF.

This clone was seen a handful of times. The chain combines TRBV28 with TRBJ1-1; D may be TRBD1 (5 bases). This CDR3 is built from 15 residues. CDR1 is MDHEN and CDR2 is SYDVKM in the germline V gene. V lost 6 bases and J 5 bases, leaving 19 bases between the germline ends. The CDR3, as DNA: TGTGCCAGCAGCTCCGGGACTGCCTGGAGGACTGAAGCTTTCTTT. Its translation is CASSSGTAWRTEAFF.

The rearrangement links TRBV6-6 to TRBJ2-1; 12 bases agree with TRBD2. This CDR3 is built from 17 residues. The junction had 10 bases not matched to a gene; V was cut back by 5 bases and J by 5 bases. CDR1 is MNHNY, CDR2 SVGAGI, per germline (reference sequence). The CDR3 sequence is CASSRLLTSGRHNEQFF. The CDR3 DNA reads as TGTGCCAGCAGTCGTCTCCTTACTAGCGGGAGGCACAATGAGCAGTTCTTC.